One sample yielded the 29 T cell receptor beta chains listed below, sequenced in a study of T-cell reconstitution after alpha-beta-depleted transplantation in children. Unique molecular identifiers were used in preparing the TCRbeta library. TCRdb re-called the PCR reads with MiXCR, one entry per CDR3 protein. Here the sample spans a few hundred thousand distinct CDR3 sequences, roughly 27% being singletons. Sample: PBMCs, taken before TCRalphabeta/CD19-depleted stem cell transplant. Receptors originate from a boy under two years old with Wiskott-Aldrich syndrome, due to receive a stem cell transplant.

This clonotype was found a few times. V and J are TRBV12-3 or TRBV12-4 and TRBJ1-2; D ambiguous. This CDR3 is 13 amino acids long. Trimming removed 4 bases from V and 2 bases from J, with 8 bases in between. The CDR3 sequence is CASSSVRNYGYTF. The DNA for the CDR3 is TGTGCCAGCAGTTCCGTCAGGAACTATGGCTACACCTTC.

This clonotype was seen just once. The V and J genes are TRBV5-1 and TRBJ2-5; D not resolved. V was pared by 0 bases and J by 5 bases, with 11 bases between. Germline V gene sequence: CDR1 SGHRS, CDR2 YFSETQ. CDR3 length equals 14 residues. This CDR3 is CASSLVELRETQYF. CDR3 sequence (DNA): TGCGCCAGCAGCTTGGTTGAATTGCGGGAGACCCAGTACTTC.

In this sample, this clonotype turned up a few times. The CDR3 bases are TGCAGTGCTCTAGGGACTAGCAGTGGAGATACGCAGTATTTT. This translates into CSALGTSSGDTQYF. The chain has TRBV20-1 and TRBJ2-3, with 9 bases identical to TRBD2. J was trimmed by 5 bases and V by 5 bases; bases with no gene match: 8. The CDR3 spans 14 residues. The germline gives CDR1 DFQATT, CDR2 SNEGSKA (reference sequence).

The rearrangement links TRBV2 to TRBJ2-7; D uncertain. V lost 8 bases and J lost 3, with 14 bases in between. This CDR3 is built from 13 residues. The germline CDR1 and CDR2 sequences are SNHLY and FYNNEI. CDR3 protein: CASCADRNYEQYF. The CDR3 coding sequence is TGTGCCAGCTGCGCGGACCGCAACTACGAGCAGTACTTC.

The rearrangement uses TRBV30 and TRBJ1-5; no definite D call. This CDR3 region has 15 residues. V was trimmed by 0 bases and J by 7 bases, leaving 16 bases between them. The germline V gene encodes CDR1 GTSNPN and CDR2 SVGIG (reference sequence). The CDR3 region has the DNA TGTGCCTGGAGTGTTCAAGTGGAGGCCGGACAGCCCCAGCATTTT. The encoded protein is CAWSVQVEAGQPQHF. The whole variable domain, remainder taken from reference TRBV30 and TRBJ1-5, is SQTIHQWPATLVQPVGSPLSLECTVEGTSNPNLYWYRQAAGRGLQLLFYSVGIGQISSEVPQNLSASRPQDRQFILSSKKLLLSDSGFYLCAWSVQVEAGQPQHFGDGTRLSIL.

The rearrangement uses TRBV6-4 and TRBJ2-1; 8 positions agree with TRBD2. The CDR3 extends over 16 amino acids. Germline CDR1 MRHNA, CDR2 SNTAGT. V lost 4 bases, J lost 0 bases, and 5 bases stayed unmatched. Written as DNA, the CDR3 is TGTGCCAGCAGTGTTTTCGGGACTAGCTCCTACAATGAGCAGTTCTTC. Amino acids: CASSVFGTSSYNEQFF.

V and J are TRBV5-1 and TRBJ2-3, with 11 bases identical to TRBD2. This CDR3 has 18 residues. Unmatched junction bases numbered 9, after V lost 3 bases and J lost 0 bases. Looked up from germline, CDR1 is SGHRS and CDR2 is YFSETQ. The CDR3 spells CASSSRGTSGTSTDTQYF. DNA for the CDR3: TGCGCCAGCAGCTCAAGAGGGACTAGCGGAACTAGCACAGATACGCAGTATTTT.

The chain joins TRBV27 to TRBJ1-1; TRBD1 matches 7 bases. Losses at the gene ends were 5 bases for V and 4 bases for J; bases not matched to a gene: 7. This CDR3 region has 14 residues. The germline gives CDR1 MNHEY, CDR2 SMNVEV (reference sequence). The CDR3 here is CASSLRTGGTEAFF. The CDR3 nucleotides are TGTGCCAGCAGTCTCCGGACAGGCGGCACTGAAGCTTTCTTT.

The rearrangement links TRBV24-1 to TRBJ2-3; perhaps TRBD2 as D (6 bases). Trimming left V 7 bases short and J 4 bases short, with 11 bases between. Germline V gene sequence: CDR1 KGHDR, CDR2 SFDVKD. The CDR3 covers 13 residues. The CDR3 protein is CATSAPGADTQYF. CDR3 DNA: TGTGCCACCAGCGCCCCGGGGGCAGATACGCAGTATTTT.

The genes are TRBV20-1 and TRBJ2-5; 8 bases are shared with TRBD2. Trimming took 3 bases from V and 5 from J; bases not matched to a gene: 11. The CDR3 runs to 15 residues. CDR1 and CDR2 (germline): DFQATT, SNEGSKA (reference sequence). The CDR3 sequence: CSARILSGSWETQYF. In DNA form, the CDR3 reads TGCAGTGCTAGGATCCTGAGCGGGAGCTGGGAGACCCAGTACTTC.

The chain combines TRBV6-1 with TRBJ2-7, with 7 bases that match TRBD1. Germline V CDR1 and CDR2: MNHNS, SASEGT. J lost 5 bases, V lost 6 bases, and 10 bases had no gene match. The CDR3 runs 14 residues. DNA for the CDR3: TGTGCCAGCAGGCAAACAGGGGCAGGTGACGAGCAGTACTTC. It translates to CASRQTGAGDEQYF.

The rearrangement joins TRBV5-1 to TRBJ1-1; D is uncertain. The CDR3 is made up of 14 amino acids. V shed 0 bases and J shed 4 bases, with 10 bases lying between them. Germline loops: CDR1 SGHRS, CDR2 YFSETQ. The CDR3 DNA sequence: TGCGCCAGCAGCTTGGAGGCGCTTACCACTGAAGCTTTCTTT. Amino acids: CASSLEALTTEAFF.

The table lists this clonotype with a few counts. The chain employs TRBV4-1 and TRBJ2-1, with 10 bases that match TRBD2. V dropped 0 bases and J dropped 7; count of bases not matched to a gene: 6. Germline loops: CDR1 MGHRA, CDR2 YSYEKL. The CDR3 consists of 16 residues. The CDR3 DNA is TGCGCCAGCAGCCAAGATAGGACTAGCGGATGGAATGAGCAGTTCTTC. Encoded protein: CASSQDRTSGWNEQFF.

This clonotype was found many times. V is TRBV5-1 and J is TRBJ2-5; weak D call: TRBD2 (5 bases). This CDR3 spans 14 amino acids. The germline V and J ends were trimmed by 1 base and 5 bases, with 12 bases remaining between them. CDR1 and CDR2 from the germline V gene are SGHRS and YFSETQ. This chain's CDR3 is CASSLYAGMETQYF. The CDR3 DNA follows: TGCGCCAGCAGCTTGTATGCGGGTATGGAGACCCAGTACTTC.

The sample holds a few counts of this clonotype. The CDR3 sequence: CASSPLGGAPGELFF. The CDR3 coding sequence is TGTGCCAGCAGCCCGCTCGGAGGGGCTCCCGGGGAGCTGTTTTTT. The rearrangement links TRBV9 to TRBJ2-2; TRBD2 might be the D (6 bases). The CDR3 has 15 amino acids. The germline gives CDR1 SGDLS, CDR2 YYNGEE. V shed 4 bases and J shed 6 bases, with 16 bases lying between them.

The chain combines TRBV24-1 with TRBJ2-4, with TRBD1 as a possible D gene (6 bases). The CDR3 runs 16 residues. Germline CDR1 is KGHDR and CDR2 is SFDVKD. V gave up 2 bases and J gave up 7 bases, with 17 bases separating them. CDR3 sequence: CATSDSIGRGANIQYF. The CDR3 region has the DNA TGTGCCACCAGTGATTCGATCGGCAGGGGCGCGAACATTCAGTACTTC.

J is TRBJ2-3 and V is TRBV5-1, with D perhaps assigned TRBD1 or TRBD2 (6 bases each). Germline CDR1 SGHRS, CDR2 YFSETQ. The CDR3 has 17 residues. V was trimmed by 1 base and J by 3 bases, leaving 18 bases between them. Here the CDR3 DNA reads TGCGCCAGCAGCTTGATAAGACAGACAGGAGGGACAGATACGCAGTATTTT. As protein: CASSLIRQTGGTDTQYF.

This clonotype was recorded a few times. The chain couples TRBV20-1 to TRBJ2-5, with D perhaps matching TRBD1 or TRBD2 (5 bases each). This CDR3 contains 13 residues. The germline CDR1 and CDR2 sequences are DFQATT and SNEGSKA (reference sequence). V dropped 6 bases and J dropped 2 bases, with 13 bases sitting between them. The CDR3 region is CSATTGPQETQYF. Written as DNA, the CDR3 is TGCAGTGCCACCACGGGGCCTCAAGAGACCCAGTACTTC.

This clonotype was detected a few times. In DNA, the CDR3 is TGCAGTGTACCCCGGGGGAACACTGAAGCTTTCTTT. This encodes CSVPRGNTEAFF. J is TRBJ1-1 and V is TRBV20-1; no definite D call. The germline V and J ends were trimmed by 7 bases and 1 base, with 10 bases remaining between them. The CDR3 covers 12 residues. Looked up from germline, CDR1 is DFQATT and CDR2 is SNEGSKA (reference sequence).

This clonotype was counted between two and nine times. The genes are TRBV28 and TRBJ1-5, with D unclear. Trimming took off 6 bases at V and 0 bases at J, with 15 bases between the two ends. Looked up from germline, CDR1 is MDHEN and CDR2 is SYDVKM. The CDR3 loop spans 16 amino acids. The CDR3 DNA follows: TGTGCCAGCAGCGCTATCAAGTTCTATAGCAATCAGCCCCAGCATTTT. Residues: CASSAIKFYSNQPQHF.

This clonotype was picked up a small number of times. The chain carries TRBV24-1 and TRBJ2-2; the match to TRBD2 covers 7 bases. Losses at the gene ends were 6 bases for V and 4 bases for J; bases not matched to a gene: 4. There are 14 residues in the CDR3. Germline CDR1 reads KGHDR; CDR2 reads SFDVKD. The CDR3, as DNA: TGTGCCACCAGTAACGGGAGGTTCACCGGGGAGCTGTTTTTT. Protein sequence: CATSNGRFTGELFF.

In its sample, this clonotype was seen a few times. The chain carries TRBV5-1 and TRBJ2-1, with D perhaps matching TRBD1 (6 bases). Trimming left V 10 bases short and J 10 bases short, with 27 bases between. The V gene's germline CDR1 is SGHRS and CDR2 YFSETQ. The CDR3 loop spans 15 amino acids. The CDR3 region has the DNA TGCGCCTCAACCCCCGGGACAACACTCCTACAGGAGCAGTTCTTC. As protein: CASTPGTTLLQEQFF.

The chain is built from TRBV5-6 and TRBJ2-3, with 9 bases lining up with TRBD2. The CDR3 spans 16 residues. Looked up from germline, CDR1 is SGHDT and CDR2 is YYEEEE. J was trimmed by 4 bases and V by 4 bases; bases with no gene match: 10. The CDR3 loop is CASSPGLAGFPDTQYF. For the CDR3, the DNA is TGTGCCAGCAGCCCGGGGCTAGCGGGATTCCCAGATACGCAGTATTTT.

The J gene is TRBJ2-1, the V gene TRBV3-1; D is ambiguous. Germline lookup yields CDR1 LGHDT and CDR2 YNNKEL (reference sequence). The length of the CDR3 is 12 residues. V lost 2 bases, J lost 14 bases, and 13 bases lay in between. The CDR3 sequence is CASSQSGLGKFF. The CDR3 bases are TGTGCCAGCAGCCAATCCGGCCTCGGCAAGTTCTTC.

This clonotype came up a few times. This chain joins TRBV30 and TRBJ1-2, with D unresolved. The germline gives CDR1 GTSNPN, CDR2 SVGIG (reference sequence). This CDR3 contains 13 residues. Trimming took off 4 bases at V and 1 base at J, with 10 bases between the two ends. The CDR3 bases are TGTGCCTGGATTTCCGGGATTAACTATGGCTACACCTTC. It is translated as CAWISGINYGYTF.

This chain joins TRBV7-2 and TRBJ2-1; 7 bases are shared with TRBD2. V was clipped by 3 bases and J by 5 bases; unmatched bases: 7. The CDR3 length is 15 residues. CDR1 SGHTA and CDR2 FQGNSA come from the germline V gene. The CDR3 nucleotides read TGTGCCAGCAGCTTGGGTCTAGCGGCACACAATGAGCAGTTCTTC. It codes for CASSLGLAAHNEQFF.

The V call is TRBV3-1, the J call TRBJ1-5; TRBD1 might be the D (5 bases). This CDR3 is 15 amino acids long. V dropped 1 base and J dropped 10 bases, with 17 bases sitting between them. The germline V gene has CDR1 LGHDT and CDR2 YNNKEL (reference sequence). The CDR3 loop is CASSQAIGGGGPQHF. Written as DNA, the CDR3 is TGTGCCAGCAGCCAAGCGATCGGGGGTGGAGGACCCCAGCATTTT.

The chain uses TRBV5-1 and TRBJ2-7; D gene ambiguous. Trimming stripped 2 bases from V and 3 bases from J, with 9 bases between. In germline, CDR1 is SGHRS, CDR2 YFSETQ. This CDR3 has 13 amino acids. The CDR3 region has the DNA TGCGCCAGCAGCTTTTTCCGAAACTACGAGCAGTACTTC. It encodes CASSFFRNYEQYF.

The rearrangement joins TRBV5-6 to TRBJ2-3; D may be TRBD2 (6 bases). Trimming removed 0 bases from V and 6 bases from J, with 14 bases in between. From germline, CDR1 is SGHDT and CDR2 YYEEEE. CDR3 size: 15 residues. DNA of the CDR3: TGTGCCAGCAGCTTGGTGCGGGGAGAGGGCGATACGCAGTATTTT. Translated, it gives CASSLVRGEGDTQYF.